The 22 T cell receptor beta chains given below trace back to one sample, sequenced in a study of blood T cells in healthy people across ages. A J-beta primer mix and a sample-barcoded 5' primer were used in a second PCR of about 7 to 12 cycles. Via MiXCR, TCRdb re-called the 5' RACE reads, giving one row per CDR3 protein. This sample has approximately 350,000 distinct CDR3 sequences, with roughly half found just once. The sequencing sample was made of blood. Receptors originate from a man aged 55-75 years in good health.

This clonotype has only a few counts. The chain joins TRBV5-1 to TRBJ2-7; the D gene is possibly TRBD2 (6 bases). CDR1 SGHRS and CDR2 YFSETQ come from the germline V gene. The germline V and J ends were trimmed by 5 bases and 6 bases, with 9 bases remaining between them. The CDR3 is 11 amino acids. The chain's CDR3 is CASREGGEQYF. The CDR3 DNA sequence: TGCGCCAGCAGGGAGGGAGGCGAGCAGTACTTC.

This clonotype has a single count. J is TRBJ2-7 and V is TRBV15, with D possibly called TRBD1 or TRBD2 (6 bases each). The germline gives CDR1 LNHNV, CDR2 YYDKDF (reference sequence). V was pared by 0 bases and J by 0 bases, with 18 bases between. The CDR3 spans 18 residues. CDR3 DNA sequence: TGTGCCACCAGCAGAGAAAACTGGGGGGCAGCCTTCTCCTACGAGCAGTACTTC. It is translated as CATSRENWGAAFSYEQYF.

This clonotype came up a few times. Written as DNA, the CDR3 is TGTGCCAGCAGCTTAGAGCTAGCGGGAGGGGAGACCCAGTACTTC. Its protein is CASSLELAGGETQYF. The chain recombines TRBV7-6 with TRBJ2-5; 12 bases are shared with TRBD2. The CDR3 extends over 15 amino acids. Germline values: CDR1 SGHVS, CDR2 FNYEAQ. V gave up 1 base and J gave up 5 bases; unmatched junction bases: 2.

Worth noting for this clonotype: The junction does not match germline at one end; this may be a read error. V gene TRBV9 combines with J gene TRBJ2-3; 7 bases fit TRBD1. The CDR3 runs to 13 residues. Per germline, CDR1 SGDLS and CDR2 YYNGEE. The CDR3 loop is CAGSSDRTDTQYF. The CDR3, as DNA: TGTGCCGGCAGCTCGGACAGGACAGATACGCAGTATTTT.

A remark on this clonotype: A read error may produce the germline difference seen at one junction end. The chain uses TRBV7-2 and TRBJ2-3; 8 bases align to TRBD2. Germline CDR1 reads SGHTA; CDR2 reads FQGNSA. The CDR3 has 15 amino acids. In DNA, the CDR3 is TGTGCCAGCAGCCTAGCCGGACTAGCCACAGATACGCGGTATTTT. Protein sequence: CASSLAGLATDTRYF.

The V gene is TRBV15, the J gene TRBJ1-2; D unclear. There are 16 residues in the CDR3. Trimming stripped 0 bases from V and 2 bases from J, with 13 bases between. In germline, CDR1 is LNHNV, CDR2 YYDKDF (reference sequence). The CDR3 nucleotides read TGTGCCACCAGCAGAGATGGTGGGCCAGAAAACTATGGCTACACCTTC. Translated, it gives CATSRDGGPENYGYTF. Complete variable domain (other parts from reference TRBV15 and TRBJ1-2): DAMVIQNPRYQVTQFGKPVTLSCSQTLNHNVMYWYQQKSSQAPKLLFHYYDKDFNNEADTPDNFQSRRPNTSFCFLDIRSPGLGDTAMYLCATSRDGGPENYGYTFGSGTRLTVV.

This chain links TRBV20-1 with TRBJ2-5, with D maybe TRBD2 (7 bases). The end of the DNA aligns better with TRBJ2-7, so the J call may be wrong. Germline CDR1 reads DFQATT; CDR2 reads SNEGSKA (reference sequence). There are 14 residues in the CDR3. CDR3 loop: CSAGRPRGGYEQYF. For the CDR3, the DNA is TGCAGTGCTGGCCGCCCAAGGGGGGGCTACGAGCAGTACTTC.

This chain uses TRBV6-2 or TRBV6-3 with TRBJ2-7; 12 nucleotides line up with TRBD2. V was pared by 6 bases and J by 0 bases, with 3 bases of the junction left unmatched. This CDR3 comprises 15 residues. Germline V gives CDR1 MNHEY, CDR2 SVGEGT. CDR3 nucleotide sequence: TGTGCCAGCAGAACTAGCGGGGGGTCCTCCTACGAGCAGTACTTC. Residues: CASRTSGGSSYEQYF.

V gene TRBV28 combines with J gene TRBJ2-5, with 8 bases that match TRBD2. The J call is uncertain, as TRBJ2-7 better fits the DNA end. There are 15 residues in the CDR3. CDR1 is MDHEN, CDR2 SYDVKM, per germline. The CDR3 loop reads CASAPPGLVAYEQYF. The CDR3 bases are TGTGCCAGCGCTCCTCCGGGACTAGTAGCCTACGAGCAGTACTTC.

This clonotype was detected only once. The V and J genes are TRBV11-2 and TRBJ2-7, with D perhaps matching TRBD2 (5 bases). Germline V gene lookup returns CDR1 SGHAT and CDR2 FQNNGV. Trimming shortened V by 3 bases and J by 7 bases, and 22 bases separated the two germline ends. The CDR3 loop spans 16 amino acids. CDR3 residues: CASSLEAPGSYNEQYF. In DNA, the CDR3 is TGTGCCAGCAGCTTGGAGGCCCCTGGCTCCTACAATGAGCAGTACTTC.

This chain links TRBV5-1 with TRBJ2-7; 9 bases line up with TRBD1. V dropped 2 bases and J dropped 4; count of bases not matched to a gene: 7. Looked up from germline, CDR1 is SGHRS and CDR2 is YFSETQ. The CDR3 extends over 15 amino acids. The CDR3 region is CASSFGQGRDYEQYF. The CDR3 DNA follows: TGCGCCAGCAGCTTTGGACAGGGGCGGGATTACGAGCAGTACTTC.

The chain has TRBV27 and TRBJ1-2; perhaps TRBD1 as D (5 bases). V lost 6 bases to trimming and J lost 3 bases, with 20 bases between them. This CDR3 has 16 amino acids. CDR1 is MNHEY, CDR2 SMNVEV, per germline (reference sequence). As DNA, the CDR3 is TGTGCCAGCAGATTTAACCGGGGCCACCTAGACTATGGCTACACCTTC. Protein: CASRFNRGHLDYGYTF.

This sequence joins TRBV11-2 and TRBJ2-7; 9 nucleotides line up with TRBD2. The CDR3 runs 16 residues. The germline gives CDR1 SGHAT, CDR2 FQNNGV. Losses at the gene ends were 4 bases for V and 1 base for J; bases not matched to a gene: 8. The CDR3 region is CASSSRLAGASYEQYF. For the CDR3, the DNA is TGTGCCAGCAGCTCCCGCTTAGCGGGAGCATCCTACGAGCAGTACTTC.

The V call is TRBV28, the J call TRBJ2-3, with D hard to call. V was pared by 6 bases and J by 2 bases, with 15 bases between. Germline V gene lookup returns CDR1 MDHEN and CDR2 SYDVKM. The CDR3 runs to 15 residues. The CDR3 is CASSTASSTTDTQYF. CDR3 nucleotides: TGTGCCAGCAGCACCGCGAGTTCAACCACAGATACGCAGTATTTT.

The rearrangement uses TRBV28 and TRBJ1-4; TRBD1 aligns across 9 bases. V lost 4 bases, J lost 8 bases, and 8 bases stayed unmatched. The germline V gene encodes CDR1 MDHEN and CDR2 SYDVKM. This CDR3 has 15 residues. The CDR3, as DNA: TGTGCCAGCAGTTCCTCCGGGACAGGGTCGGAAAAACTGTTTTTT. Protein sequence: CASSSSGTGSEKLFF.

This clonotype was observed a few times. This rearrangement joins TRBV20-1 to TRBJ2-7, with TRBD2 matching over 8 bases. With V trimmed by 5 bases and J by 0 bases, 3 bases remained unmatched. CDR3 length equals 13 residues. CDR1 is DFQATT, CDR2 SNEGSKA, per germline (reference sequence). CDR3 region: CSADSGDSYEQYF. The DNA of the CDR3 is TGCAGTGCTGATAGCGGGGACTCCTACGAGCAGTACTTC.

This clonotype turned up a few times. The genes are TRBV7-8 and TRBJ2-5; D may be TRBD2 (5 bases). The CDR3 contains 15 residues. Germline CDR1 SGHVS, CDR2 FQNEAQ. The V and J ends lost 5 bases and 2 bases respectively, with 15 bases between them. CDR3 region: CASSLERGWQETQYF. In DNA, the CDR3 is TGTGCCAGCAGCCTAGAGAGAGGGTGGCAAGAGACCCAGTACTTC.

This clonotype was counted a few times. The CDR3 loop is CASSSTRGSAYEQYF. As DNA, the CDR3 is TGTGCCAGCAGTAGCACCCGGGGATCCGCCTACGAGCAGTACTTC. The rearrangement joins TRBV2 to TRBJ2-7, with D maybe TRBD2 (5 bases). Germline V lookup: CDR1 SNHLY, CDR2 FYNNEI. The CDR3 consists of 15 residues. V was clipped by 5 bases and J by 2 bases, with 16 bases between them.

This clonotype has a handful of counts. The chain links TRBV10-3 to TRBJ1-5, with D unclear. The CDR3 is made up of 14 amino acids. Deletions cut 9 bases from V and 3 bases from J, with 15 bases between. The germline gives CDR1 ENHRY, CDR2 SYGVKD. The CDR3 loop is CAIPTPWYNQPQHF. The CDR3 DNA reads as TGTGCCATACCGACCCCGTGGTACAATCAGCCCCAGCATTTT.

This rearrangement joins TRBV7-2 to TRBJ2-7; TRBD2 might be the D (6 bases). Germline CDR1 SGHTA, CDR2 FQGNSA. This CDR3 is 13 amino acids long. V was trimmed by 3 bases and J by 6 bases, leaving 12 bases between them. The CDR3 region has the DNA TGTGCCAGCAGCTTGGGACGGGGGTTCGAGCAGTACTTC. This codes for CASSLGRGFEQYF. Based on the CDR3 plus reference TRBV7-2 and TRBJ2-7, the full variable domain is GAGVSQSPSNKVTEKGKDVELRCDPISGHTALYWYRQSLGQGLEFLIYFQGNSAPDKSGLPSDRFSAERTGGSVSTLTIQRTQQEDSAVYLCASSLGRGFEQYFGPGTRLTVT.

The rearrangement links TRBV6-6 to TRBJ2-2; D might be TRBD1 (5 bases). The V and J ends lost 6 bases and 15 bases respectively, with 14 bases between them. This CDR3 is built from 11 residues. Germline V gives CDR1 MNHNY, CDR2 SVGAGI (reference sequence). The CDR3 coding sequence is TGTGCCAGCAGCCCCGTAGGGGCGGTGTTTTTT. It is translated as CASSPVGAVFF.

The CDR3 DNA sequence: TGTGCCAGCAGCTTGGAGAGGGTCTTGAGCTATGAGCAGTTCTTC. This codes for CASSLERVLSYEQFF. This rearrangement joins TRBV5-5 to TRBJ2-1; D perhaps matches TRBD2 (5 bases). Germline-derived CDR1 and CDR2 are SGHKS and YYEKEE (reference sequence). The length of the CDR3 is 15 residues. V shed 0 bases and J shed 8 bases, with 15 bases lying between them.